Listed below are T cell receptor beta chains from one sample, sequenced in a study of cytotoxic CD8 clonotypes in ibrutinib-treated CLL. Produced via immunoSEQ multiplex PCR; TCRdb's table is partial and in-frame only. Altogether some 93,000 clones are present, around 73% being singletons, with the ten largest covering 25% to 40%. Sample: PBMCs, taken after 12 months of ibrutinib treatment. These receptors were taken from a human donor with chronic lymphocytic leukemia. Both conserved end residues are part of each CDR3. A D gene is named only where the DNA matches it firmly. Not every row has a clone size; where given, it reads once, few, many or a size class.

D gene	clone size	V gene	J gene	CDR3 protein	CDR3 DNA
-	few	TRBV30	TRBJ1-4	CAWRQTGNNEKLFF	TGTGCCTGGAGACAGACCGGGAATAATGAAAAACTGTTTTTT
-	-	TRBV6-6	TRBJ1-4	CASSGTLATNEKLFF	TGTGCCAGCAGTGGGACTCTTGCAACTAATGAAAAACTGTTTTTT
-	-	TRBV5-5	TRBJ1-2	CASSYGIGYTF	TGTGCCAGCAGCTACGGGATCGGCTACACCTTC
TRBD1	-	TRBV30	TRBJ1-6	CAWEKDRGNSPLHF	TGTGCCTGGGAAAAGGACAGGGGAAATTCACCCCTCCACTTT
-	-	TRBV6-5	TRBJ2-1	CASGQLPSHNEQFF	TGTGCCAGCGGCCAGCTCCCGTCCCACAATGAGCAGTTCTTC
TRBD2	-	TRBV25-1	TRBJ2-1	CASSEFGSGGAREQFF	TGTGCCAGCAGTGAATTCGGTAGCGGGGGGGCCCGTGAGCAGTTCTTC
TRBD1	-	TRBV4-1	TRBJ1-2	CASRSRDSANREGYTF	TGCGCCAGCAGATCCCGGGACAGTGCCAATCGGGAAGGCTACACCTTC
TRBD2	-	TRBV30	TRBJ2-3	CAWRTSGSTDTQYF	TGTGCCTGGAGGACTAGCGGAAGCACAGATACGCAGTATTTT
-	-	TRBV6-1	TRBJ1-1	CATIPYGERVTEAFF	TGTGCCACAATCCCCTACGGGGAGCGGGTCACTGAAGCTTTCTTT
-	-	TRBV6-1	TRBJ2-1	CASEWRVEQFF	TGTGCCAGCGAGTGGAGGGTTGAGCAGTTCTTC
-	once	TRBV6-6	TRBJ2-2	CASSYDIANTGELFF	TGTGCCAGCAGTTACGATATAGCGAACACCGGGGAGCTGTTTTTT
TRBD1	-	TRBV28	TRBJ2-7	CASSSPGQGAREQYF	TGTGCCAGCAGTTCCCCGGGACAGGGGGCAAGGGAGCAGTACTTC
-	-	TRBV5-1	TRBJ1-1	CASSLGAWGTEAFF	TGCGCCAGCAGCTTAGGGGCGTGGGGGACTGAAGCTTTCTTT
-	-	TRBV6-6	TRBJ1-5	CASSYSILRVAQPQHF	TGTGCCAGCAGTTACTCGATCTTGAGGGTGGCACAGCCCCAGCATTTT
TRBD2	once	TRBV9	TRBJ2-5	CASSFSPAGDQETQYF	TGTGCCAGCAGCTTTTCCCCAGCGGGGGACCAAGAGACCCAGTACTTC
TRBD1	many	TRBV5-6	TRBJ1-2	CASSRTGSDYTF	TGTGCCAGCAGCAGGACAGGGAGCGACTACACCTTC
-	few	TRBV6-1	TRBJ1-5	CASSYSRENQPQHF	TGTGCCAGCTCTTATTCCCGGGAAAATCAGCCCCAGCATTTT
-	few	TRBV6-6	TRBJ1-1	CASSYSRENTEAFF	TGTGCCAGCAGTTACTCCAGGGAGAACACTGAAGCTTTCTTT
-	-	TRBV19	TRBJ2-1	CASSIDPSQLNEQFF	TGTGCCAGTAGTATAGATCCGTCACAATTAAATGAGCAGTTCTTC
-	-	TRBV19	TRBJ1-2	CASRSAANYGYTF	TGTGCCAGTCGGTCAGCAGCTAACTATGGCTACACCTTC
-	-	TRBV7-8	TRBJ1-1	CASSLKENTEAFF	TGTGCCAGCAGCTTAAAGGAGAACACTGAAGCTTTCTTT
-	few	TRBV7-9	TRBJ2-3	CASSLTSTSDTQYF	TGTGCCAGCAGCTTGACTAGTACGTCGGATACGCAGTATTTT
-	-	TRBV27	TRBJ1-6	CASATVGSPLHF	TGTGCCAGTGCTACAGTGGGTTCACCCCTCCACTTT
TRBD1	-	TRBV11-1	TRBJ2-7	CASSLNRGQGSYEQYF	TGTGCCAGCAGCTTAAATCGTGGACAGGGCTCCTACGAGCAGTACTTC
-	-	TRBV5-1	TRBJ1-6	CASSLGAARTSPLHF	TGCGCCAGCAGCTTGGGGGCAGCTAGAACATCACCCCTCCACTTT
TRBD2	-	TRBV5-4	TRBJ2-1	CASSLAGGPGGNEQFF	TGTGCCAGCAGCCTAGCGGGGGGGCCTGGGGGCAATGAGCAGTTCTTC
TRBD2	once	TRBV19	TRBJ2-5	CASSIGVAGFEETQYF	TGTGCCAGTAGTATAGGTGTAGCGGGTTTCGAAGAGACCCAGTACTTC